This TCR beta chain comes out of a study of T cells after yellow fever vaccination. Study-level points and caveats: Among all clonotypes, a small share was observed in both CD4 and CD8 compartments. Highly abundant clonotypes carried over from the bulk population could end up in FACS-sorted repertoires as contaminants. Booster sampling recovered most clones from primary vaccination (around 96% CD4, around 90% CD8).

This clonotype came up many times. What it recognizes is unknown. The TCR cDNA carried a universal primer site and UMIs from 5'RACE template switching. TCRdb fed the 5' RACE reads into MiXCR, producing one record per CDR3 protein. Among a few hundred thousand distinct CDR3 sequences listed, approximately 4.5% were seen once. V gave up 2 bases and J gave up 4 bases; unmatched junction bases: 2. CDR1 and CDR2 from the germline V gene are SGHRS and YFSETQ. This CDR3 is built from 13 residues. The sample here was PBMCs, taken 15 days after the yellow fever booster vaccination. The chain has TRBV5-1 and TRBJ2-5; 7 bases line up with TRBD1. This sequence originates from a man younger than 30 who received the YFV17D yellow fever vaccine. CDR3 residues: CASSLDRVETQYF. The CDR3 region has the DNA TGCGCCAGCAGCTTAGACAGGGTAGAGACCCAGTACTTC.